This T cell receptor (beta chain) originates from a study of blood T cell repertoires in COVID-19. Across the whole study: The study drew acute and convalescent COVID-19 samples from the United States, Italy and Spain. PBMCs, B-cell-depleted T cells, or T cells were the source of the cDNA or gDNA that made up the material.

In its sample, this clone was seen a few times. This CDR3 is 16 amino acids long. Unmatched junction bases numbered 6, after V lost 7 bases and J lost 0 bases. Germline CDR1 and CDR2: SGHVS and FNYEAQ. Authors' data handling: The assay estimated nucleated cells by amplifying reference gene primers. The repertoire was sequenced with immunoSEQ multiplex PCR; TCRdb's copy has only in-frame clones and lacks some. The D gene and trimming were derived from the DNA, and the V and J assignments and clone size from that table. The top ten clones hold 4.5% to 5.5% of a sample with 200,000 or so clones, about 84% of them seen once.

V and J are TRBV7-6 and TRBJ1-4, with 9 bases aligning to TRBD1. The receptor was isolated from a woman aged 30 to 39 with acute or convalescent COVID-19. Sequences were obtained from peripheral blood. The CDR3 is CASTLGQGATNEKLFF. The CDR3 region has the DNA TGTGCCAGCACCCTGGGACAGGGAGCAACTAATGAAAAACTGTTTTTT.